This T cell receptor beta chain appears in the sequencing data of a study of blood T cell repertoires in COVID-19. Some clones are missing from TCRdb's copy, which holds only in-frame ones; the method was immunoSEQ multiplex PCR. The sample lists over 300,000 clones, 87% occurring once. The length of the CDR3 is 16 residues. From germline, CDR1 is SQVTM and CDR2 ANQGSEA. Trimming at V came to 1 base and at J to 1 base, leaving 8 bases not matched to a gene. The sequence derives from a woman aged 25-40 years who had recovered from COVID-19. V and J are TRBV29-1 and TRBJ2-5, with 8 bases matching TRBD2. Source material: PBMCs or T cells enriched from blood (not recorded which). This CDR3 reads CSVEVVGGGPQETQYF. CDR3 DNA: TGCAGCGTTGAAGTGGTGGGCGGGGGGCCCCAAGAGACCCAGTACTTC.